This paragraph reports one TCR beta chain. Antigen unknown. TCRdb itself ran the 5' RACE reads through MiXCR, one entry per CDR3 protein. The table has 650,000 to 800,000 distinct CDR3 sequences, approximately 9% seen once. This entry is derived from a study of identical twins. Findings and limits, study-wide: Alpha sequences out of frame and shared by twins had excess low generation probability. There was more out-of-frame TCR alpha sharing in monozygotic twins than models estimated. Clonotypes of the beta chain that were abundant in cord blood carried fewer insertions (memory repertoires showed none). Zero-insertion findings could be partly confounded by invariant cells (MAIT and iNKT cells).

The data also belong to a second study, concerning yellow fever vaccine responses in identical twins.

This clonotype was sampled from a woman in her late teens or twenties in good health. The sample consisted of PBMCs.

CDR3 residues: CASSHKGFRDTQYF. DNA for the CDR3: TGTGCCAGCAGCCATAAAGGGTTTAGAGATACGCAGTATTTT. This chain connects TRBV3-1 to TRBJ2-3; no reliable D call. With 3 bases removed from V and 5 bases from J, the gap between germline ends came to 12 bases. This CDR3 comprises 14 residues. Germline V gene data show CDR1 as LGHDT and CDR2 as YNNKEL (reference sequence).